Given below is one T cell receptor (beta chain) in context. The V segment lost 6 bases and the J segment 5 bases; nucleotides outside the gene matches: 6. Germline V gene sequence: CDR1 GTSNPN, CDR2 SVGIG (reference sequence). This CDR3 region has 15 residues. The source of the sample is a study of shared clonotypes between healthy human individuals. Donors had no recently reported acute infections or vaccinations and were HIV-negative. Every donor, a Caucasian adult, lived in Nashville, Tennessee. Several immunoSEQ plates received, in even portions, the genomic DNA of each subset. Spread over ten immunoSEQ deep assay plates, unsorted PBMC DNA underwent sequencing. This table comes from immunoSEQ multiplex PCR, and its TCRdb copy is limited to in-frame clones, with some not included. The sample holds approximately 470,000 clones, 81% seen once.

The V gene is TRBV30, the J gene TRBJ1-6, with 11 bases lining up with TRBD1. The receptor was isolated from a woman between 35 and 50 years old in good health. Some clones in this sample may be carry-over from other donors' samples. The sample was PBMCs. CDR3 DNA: TGTGCCTGCCCCGGACAGGGGGCCGATAATTCACCCCTCCACTTT. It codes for CACPGQGADNSPLHF.